This T cell receptor beta chain was sequenced during a study of Graves' ophthalmopathy and Graves' hyperthyroidism. This clonotype was found a few times. Its cognate antigen is unknown. Trimming cost V 1 base and J 4 bases, with 16 bases left between them. Germline values: CDR1 MGHRA, CDR2 YSYEKL. This CDR3 has 17 amino acids. General study points: Blood repertoires reportedly contained most expanded thyroid clonotypes above 0.001 frequency. Discrimination between ophthalmopathy and stable hyperthyroidism by a 13-signature model showed 87.88% sensitivity and 75% to 84% specificity.

RNA served as the template for amplifying TCR beta CDR3 regions. An initial RT-PCR round employing HTBI primers preceded a second-round multiplex PCR. TCRdb called the multiplex PCR reads again in MiXCR, with one record for every CDR3 protein. The sample shows roughly 610,000 distinct CDR3 sequences, 22% of them seen only once. The term stable hyperthyroidism indicated an absence of ophthalmopathy within 18 months of follow-up. The study recruited hyperthyroidism patients aged 18 to 65 who were newly diagnosed, under 2 months' duration. The sequencing sample was made of peripheral blood. This sequence joins TRBV4-1 and TRBJ2-2, with D uncertain. The TCR was taken from a woman aged 18 to 35 with stable Graves' hyperthyroidism. Some clones in this sample may be carry-over from other donors' samples. The CDR3, as DNA: TGCGCCAGCAGCCAAGGGTTGCTATCTGTGGGCACCGGGGAGCTGTTTTTT. It translates to CASSQGLLSVGTGELFF.